The 28 T cell receptor beta chains given below trace back to one sample, sequenced in a study of blood T cell repertoires in COVID-19. This table comes from immunoSEQ multiplex PCR, and its TCRdb copy is limited to in-frame clones, with some not included. Of fewer than 500,000 clones listed, 87% were seen once; the top ten hold about 0.75%. The sample consisted of PBMCs or T cells enriched from blood (not recorded which). The receptors derive from a woman aged 18-29 years who had recovered from COVID-19.

The rearrangement uses TRBV5-1 and TRBJ2-7; TRBD1 aligns across 12 bases. The junction had 6 bases not matched to a gene; V was cut back by 5 bases and J by 6 bases. The CDR3 is 14 amino acids. From germline, CDR1 is SGHRS and CDR2 YFSETQ. This CDR3 reads CASRTGTGGFEQYF. The CDR3 DNA follows: TGCGCCAGCAGGACCGGGACAGGGGGCTTCGAGCAGTACTTC.

The genes are TRBV5-1 and TRBJ2-5; D perhaps matches TRBD2 (7 bases). Deletions cut 0 bases from V and 7 bases from J, with 16 bases between. This CDR3 contains 15 residues. Per germline, CDR1 SGHRS and CDR2 YFSETQ. For the CDR3, the DNA is TGCGCCAGCAGCTTGGATCGGGGGGCCGGCGGGACCCAGTACTTC. Protein sequence: CASSLDRGAGGTQYF.

This clone turned up a few times. This chain joins TRBV6-5 and TRBJ1-2, with TRBD1 matching over 7 bases. Trimming took 6 bases from V and 1 from J; bases not matched to a gene: 2. The germline gives CDR1 MNHEY, CDR2 SVGAGI. The CDR3 totals 13 residues. CDR3 sequence (DNA): TGTGCCAGCAGACGACAGGGTAACTATGGCTACACCTTC. This encodes CASRRQGNYGYTF.

The CDR3 reads CASSLGQGALGYGYTF. DNA for the CDR3: TGTGCCAGCAGTTTAGGACAGGGGGCTTTGGGCTATGGCTACACCTTC. V usage is TRBV27 and J usage is TRBJ1-2, with 11 bases lining up with TRBD1. Germline CDR1 is MNHEY and CDR2 is SMNVEV (reference sequence). The V gene end was trimmed by 2 bases and the J gene end by 4 bases; junction bases not matched to a gene: 6. The CDR3 has 16 residues.

This sequence joins TRBV30 and TRBJ2-1; 8 bases are shared with TRBD2. The V and J ends lost 3 bases and 6 bases, in that order; junction bases with no gene match: 10. CDR3 length equals 15 residues. Germline V CDR1 and CDR2: GTSNPN, SVGIG (reference sequence). The CDR3: CAWRAETSVTNEQFF. Written as DNA, the CDR3 is TGTGCCTGGAGGGCCGAGACTAGCGTAACCAATGAGCAGTTCTTC.

The chain couples TRBV7-9 to TRBJ1-5; D unresolved. Germline V gives CDR1 SEHNR, CDR2 FQNEAQ (reference sequence). The CDR3 sequence is 14 residues long. V lost 1 base and J lost 8, with 12 bases in between. CDR3 nucleotides: TGTGCCAGCAGCTTAGATGTCGCTCGGGAGCCCCAGCATTTT. This translates into CASSLDVAREPQHF.

J is TRBJ1-1 and V is TRBV30; TRBD1 might be the D (6 bases). The CDR3 runs to 13 residues. Germline V CDR1 and CDR2: GTSNPN, SVGIG (reference sequence). The V gene lost 8 bases and the J gene lost 1 base, with 14 bases spanning the gap. CDR3 bases: TGTGCCCGGGACATAGGGGGGAACACTGAAGCTTTCTTT. As protein: CARDIGGNTEAFF.

V usage is TRBV28 and J usage is TRBJ2-7; D gene unclear. Germline CDR1 reads MDHEN; CDR2 reads SYDVKM. The CDR3 extends over 10 amino acids. Trimming stripped 2 bases from V and 9 bases from J, with 5 bases between. For the CDR3, the DNA is TGTGCCAGCAGTTTACCCGGGCAGTACTTC. Amino acid sequence: CASSLPGQYF.

V gene TRBV12-2 combines with J gene TRBJ1-5; TRBD1, the table's D call, lacks a check against the DNA. TRBV12-2 constitutes a pseudogene. CDR3 length: 16 residues. The CDR3 DNA is TGTGCAAGTCGCTCCTCCTTTATAGGGGGCAATCAGCCCCAGCATTTT. Amino acids: CASRSSFIGGNQPQHF.

J is TRBJ2-1 and V is TRBV4-2; D is perhaps TRBD2 (7 bases). This CDR3 contains 17 residues. In germline, CDR1 is LGHNA, CDR2 YNFKEQ. The V gene lost 1 base and the J gene lost 3 bases, with 16 bases spanning the gap. The CDR3 sequence: CASSQVGGGYFYNEQFF. In nucleotides, the CDR3 is TGTGCCAGCAGCCAAGTAGGCGGGGGCTACTTCTACAATGAGCAGTTCTTC.

V gene TRBV6-1 combines with J gene TRBJ1-6; D ambiguous. The CDR3 runs 13 residues. Trimming left V 4 bases short and J 4 bases short, with 5 bases between. CDR1 and CDR2 (germline): MNHNS, SASEGT. CDR3 in DNA: TGTGCCAGCAGTGGCGTTTATAATTCACCCCTCCACTTT. Translation: CASSGVYNSPLHF.

This sequence joins TRBV5-4 and TRBJ2-7, with D possibly TRBD1 on 5 matching bases. Germline V lookup: CDR1 SGHNT, CDR2 YYREEE (reference sequence). V was trimmed by 0 bases and J by 3 bases, leaving 10 bases between them. The length of the CDR3 is 14 residues. For the CDR3, the DNA is TGTGCCAGCAGCTTGGAGGGGCCCAACTACGAGCAGTACTTC. Protein sequence: CASSLEGPNYEQYF.

The CDR3 region has the DNA TGCAGCGTTGAAGAGCGCGCGGGGGGGCTCGACAATGAGCAGTTCTTC. It encodes CSVEERAGGLDNEQFF. The V and J genes are TRBV29-1 and TRBJ2-1; 9 bases match TRBD2. The CDR3 is 16 residues long. V lost 0 bases, J lost 5 bases, and 8 bases stayed unmatched. Germline values: CDR1 SQVTM, CDR2 ANQGSEA.

The chain carries TRBV4-1 and TRBJ1-6, with a tentative D call TRBD1 (6 bases). The V end was cut by 5 bases, the J end by 5 bases, with 13 bases between. The CDR3 extends over 15 amino acids. Germline CDR1 is MGHRA and CDR2 is YSYEKL. The CDR3 DNA sequence: TGCGCCAGCAGCGTTGGACAGAGGGATAATTCACCCCTCCACTTT. This codes for CASSVGQRDNSPLHF.

This clone occurred once. The V and J genes are TRBV5-4 and TRBJ2-1; the match to TRBD2 covers 7 bases. V shed 4 bases, J shed 4 bases, and the junction held 8 bases outside the gene matches. In germline, CDR1 is SGHNT, CDR2 YYREEE (reference sequence). The CDR3 has 15 residues. CDR3 DNA sequence: TGTGCCAGCAGCCGAACGGCTAGCGGTTACAATGAGCAGTTCTTC. The encoded protein is CASSRTASGYNEQFF.

The gene calls are TRBV5-5 and TRBJ2-3, with D perhaps TRBD2 (6 bases). V shed 6 bases and J shed 2 bases, with 10 bases lying between them. The CDR3 sequence is 13 residues long. Germline-derived CDR1 and CDR2 are SGHKS and YYEKEE (reference sequence). The CDR3 DNA reads as TGTGCCAGCAACCTACTAGCCACAGATACGCAGTATTTT. Its translation is CASNLLATDTQYF.

This clone was counted a few times. The chain employs TRBV7-9 and TRBJ1-5; 7 nucleotides match TRBD1. The length of the CDR3 is 15 residues. Germline loops: CDR1 SEHNR, CDR2 FQNEAQ (reference sequence). V trimming: 8 bases; J trimming: 5 bases; junction bases outside the gene matches: 12. The CDR3 DNA reads as TGTGCCAGCCGGGTAGGAGGGGGCGAGTATCAGCCCCAGCATTTT. Protein sequence: CASRVGGGEYQPQHF.

The chain carries TRBV5-4 and TRBJ2-3; 8 bases fit TRBD1. The ends lost 4 bases at V and 6 bases at J; junction bases unmatched: 4. Germline CDR1 and CDR2: SGHNT and YYREEE (reference sequence). This CDR3 has 13 amino acids. CDR3 in amino acids: CASSPRQGDTQYF. The DNA of the CDR3 is TGTGCCAGCAGCCCGAGACAGGGGGATACGCAGTATTTT. The variable domain in full, with the rest retrieved from reference TRBV5-4 and TRBJ2-3, is ETGVTQSPTHLIKTRGQQVTLRCSSQSGHNTVSWYQQALGQGPQFIFQYYREEENGRGNFPPRFSGLQFPNYSSELNVNALELDDSALYLCASSPRQGDTQYFGPGTRLTVL.

The rearrangement uses TRBV7-9 and TRBJ1-1, with unresolved D. The V end lost 5 bases, the J end lost 0 bases, and 13 bases lay between the germline ends. Germline V CDR1 and CDR2: SEHNR, FQNEAQ (reference sequence). This CDR3 has 15 residues. This CDR3 reads CASSPNLLMNTEAFF. CDR3 DNA sequence: TGTGCCAGCAGCCCTAATCTTCTAATGAACACTGAAGCTTTCTTT.

This clone was found a few times. This chain uses TRBV25-1 with TRBJ1-1; maybe TRBD1 (6 bases). The CDR3 is 13 residues long. Germline V gives CDR1 MGHDK, CDR2 SYGVNS. The V and J ends lost 4 bases and 2 bases respectively, with 8 bases between them. The CDR3 DNA follows: TGTGCCAGCAGTGGAGGGGGTAACACTGAAGCTTTCTTT. As protein: CASSGGGNTEAFF.

The CDR3, as DNA: TGTGCCAGCAGCCAATTAGGTAGGGGCAGTCCCGACTCGGATGAAAAACTGTTTTTT. It is translated as CASSQLGRGSPDSDEKLFF. V gene TRBV4-2 combines with J gene TRBJ1-4, with a weak D call TRBD1 (5 bases). Germline V CDR1 and CDR2: LGHNA, YNFKEQ. Trimming took off 2 bases at V and 6 bases at J, with 25 bases between the two ends. The CDR3 totals 19 residues.

This rearrangement joins TRBV6-2 or TRBV6-3 to TRBJ1-6; TRBD1 is a possible D gene (6 bases). V lost 0 bases to trimming and J lost 9 bases, with 6 bases between them. CDR1 and CDR2 (germline): MNHEY, SVGEGT. The CDR3 extends over 13 amino acids. The DNA for the CDR3 is TGTGCCAGCAGTTACTCGACAGGTTCACCCCTCCACTTT. It codes for CASSYSTGSPLHF.

CDR3 sequence (DNA): TGCGCCAGCACGCGGACAGGCACTATGAACACTGAAGCTTTCTTT. Its protein is CASTRTGTMNTEAFF. The gene calls are TRBV10-2 and TRBJ1-1; 7 nucleotides match TRBD1. Germline trimming cut 7 bases from V and 0 bases from J; bases unmatched to any gene: 8. The CDR3 has 15 residues. Germline V gene sequence: CDR1 WSHSY, CDR2 SAAADI.

This rearrangement joins TRBV18 to TRBJ2-7; D ambiguous. The V end lost 3 bases, the J end lost 6 bases, and 15 bases lay between the germline ends. The germline V gene has CDR1 KGHSH and CDR2 LQKENI. The CDR3 totals 14 residues. Here the CDR3 reads CASSPELRMGEQYF. The CDR3 DNA reads TGTGCCAGCTCACCGGAGTTGAGGATGGGCGAGCAGTACTTC.

The CDR3 protein is CASSYQGHSYNEQFF. DNA of the CDR3: TGTGCCAGCAGTTACCAGGGCCACTCCTACAATGAGCAGTTCTTC. This rearrangement joins TRBV28 to TRBJ2-1, with D perhaps matching TRBD1 (5 bases). Germline V gives CDR1 MDHEN, CDR2 SYDVKM. V gave up 4 bases and J gave up 0 bases, with 10 bases separating them. The CDR3 has 15 amino acids.

The chain links TRBV6-6 to TRBJ1-1, with D maybe TRBD1 (6 bases). This CDR3 contains 15 residues. Trimming removed 7 bases from V and 0 bases from J, with 15 bases in between. In germline, CDR1 is MNHNY, CDR2 SVGAGI (reference sequence). The CDR3 DNA reads TGTGCCAGCAAAACAGGGTTCACGCTGAACACTGAAGCTTTCTTT. Its translation: CASKTGFTLNTEAFF.

The table lists this clone with a count of one. The chain has TRBV3-1 (or the pseudogene TRBV3-2) and TRBJ1-6; 7 nucleotides agree with TRBD1. Unmatched junction bases numbered 12, after V lost 2 bases and J lost 5 bases. CDR1 and CDR2 (germline): LGHDT, YNNKEL (reference sequence). CDR3 size: 18 residues. CDR3 in DNA: TGTGCCAGCAGCCAAAAGGAATTCTTCAGGGGGGATAATTCACCCCTCCACTTT. Amino acids: CASSQKEFFRGDNSPLHF.

The chain carries TRBV28 and TRBJ1-1, with 9 bases lining up with TRBD1. V dropped 6 bases and J dropped 10; count of bases not matched to a gene: 9. Germline V gene lookup returns CDR1 MDHEN and CDR2 SYDVKM. There are 13 residues in the CDR3. CDR3: CASRATGGVGAFF. The CDR3 nucleotides are TGTGCCAGCAGGGCGACAGGGGGTGTGGGAGCTTTCTTT.